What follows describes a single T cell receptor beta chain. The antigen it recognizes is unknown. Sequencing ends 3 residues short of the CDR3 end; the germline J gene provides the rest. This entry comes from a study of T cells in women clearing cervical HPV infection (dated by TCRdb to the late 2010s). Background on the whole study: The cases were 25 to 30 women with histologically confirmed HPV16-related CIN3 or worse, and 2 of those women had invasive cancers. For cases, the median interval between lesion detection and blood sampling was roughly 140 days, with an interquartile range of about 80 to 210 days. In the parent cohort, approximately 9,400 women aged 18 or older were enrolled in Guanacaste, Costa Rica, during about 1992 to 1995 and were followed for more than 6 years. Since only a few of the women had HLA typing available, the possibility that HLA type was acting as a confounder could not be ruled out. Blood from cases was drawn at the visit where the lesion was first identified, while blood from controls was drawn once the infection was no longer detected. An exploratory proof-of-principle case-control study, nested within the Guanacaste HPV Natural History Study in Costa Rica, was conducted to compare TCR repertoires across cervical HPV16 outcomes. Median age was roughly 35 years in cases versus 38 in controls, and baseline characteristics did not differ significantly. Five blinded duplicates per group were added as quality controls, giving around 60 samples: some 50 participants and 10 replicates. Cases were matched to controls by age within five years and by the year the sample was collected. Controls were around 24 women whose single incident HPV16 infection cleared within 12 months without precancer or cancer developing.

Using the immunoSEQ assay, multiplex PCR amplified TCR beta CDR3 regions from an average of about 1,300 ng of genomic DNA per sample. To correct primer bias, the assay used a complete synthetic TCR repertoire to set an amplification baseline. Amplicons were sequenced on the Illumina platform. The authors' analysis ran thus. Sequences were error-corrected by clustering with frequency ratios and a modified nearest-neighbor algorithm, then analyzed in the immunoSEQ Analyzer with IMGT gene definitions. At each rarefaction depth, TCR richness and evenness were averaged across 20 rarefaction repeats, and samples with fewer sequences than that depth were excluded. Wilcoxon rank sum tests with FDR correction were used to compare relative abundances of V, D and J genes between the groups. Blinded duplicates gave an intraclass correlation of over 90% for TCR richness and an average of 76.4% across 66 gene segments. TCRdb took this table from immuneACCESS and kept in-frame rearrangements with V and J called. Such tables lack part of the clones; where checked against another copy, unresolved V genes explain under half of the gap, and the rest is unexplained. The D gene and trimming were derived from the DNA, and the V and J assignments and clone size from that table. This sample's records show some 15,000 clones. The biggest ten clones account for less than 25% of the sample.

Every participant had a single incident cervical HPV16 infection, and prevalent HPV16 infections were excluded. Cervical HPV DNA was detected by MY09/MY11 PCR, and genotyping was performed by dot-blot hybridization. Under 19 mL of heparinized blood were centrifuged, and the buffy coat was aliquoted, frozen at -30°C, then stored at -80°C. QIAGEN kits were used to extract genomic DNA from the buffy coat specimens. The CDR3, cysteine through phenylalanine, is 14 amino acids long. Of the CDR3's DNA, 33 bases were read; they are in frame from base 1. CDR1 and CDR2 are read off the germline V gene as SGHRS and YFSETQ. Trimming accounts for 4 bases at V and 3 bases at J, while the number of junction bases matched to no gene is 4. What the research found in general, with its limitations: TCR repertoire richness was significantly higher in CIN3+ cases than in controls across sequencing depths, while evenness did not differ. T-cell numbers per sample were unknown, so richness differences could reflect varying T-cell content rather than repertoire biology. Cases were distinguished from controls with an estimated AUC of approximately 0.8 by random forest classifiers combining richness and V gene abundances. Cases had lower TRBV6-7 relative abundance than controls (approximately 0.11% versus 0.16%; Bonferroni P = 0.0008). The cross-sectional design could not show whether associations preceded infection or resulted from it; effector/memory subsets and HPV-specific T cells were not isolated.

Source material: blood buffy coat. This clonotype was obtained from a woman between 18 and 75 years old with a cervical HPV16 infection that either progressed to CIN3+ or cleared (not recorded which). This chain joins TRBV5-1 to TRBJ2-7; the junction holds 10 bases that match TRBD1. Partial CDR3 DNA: TGCGCCAGCAGCGCGGGACAGGGGAGCTACGAG. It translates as CASSAGQGSYE. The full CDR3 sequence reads CASSAGQGSYEQYF. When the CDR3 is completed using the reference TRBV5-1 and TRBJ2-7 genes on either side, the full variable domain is KAGVTQTPRYLIKTRGQQVTLSCSPISGHRSVSWYQQTPGQGLQFLFEYFSETQRNKGNFPGRFSGRQFSNSRSEMNVSTLELGDSALYLCASSAGQGSYEQYFGPGTRLTVT.